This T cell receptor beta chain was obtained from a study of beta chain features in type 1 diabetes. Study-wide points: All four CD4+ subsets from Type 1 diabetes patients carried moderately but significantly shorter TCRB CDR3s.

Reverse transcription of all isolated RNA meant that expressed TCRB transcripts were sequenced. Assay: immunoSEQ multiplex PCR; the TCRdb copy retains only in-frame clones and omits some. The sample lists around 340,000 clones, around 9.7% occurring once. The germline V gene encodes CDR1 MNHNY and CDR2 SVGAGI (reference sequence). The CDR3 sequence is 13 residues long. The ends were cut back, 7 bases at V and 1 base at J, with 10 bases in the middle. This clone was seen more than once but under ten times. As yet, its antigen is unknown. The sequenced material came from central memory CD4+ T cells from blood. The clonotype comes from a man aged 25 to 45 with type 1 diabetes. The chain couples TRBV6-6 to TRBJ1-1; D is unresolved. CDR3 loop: CASTLASNTEAFF. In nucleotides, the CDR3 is TGTGCCAGCACCCTAGCTTCGAACACTGAAGCTTTCTTT.